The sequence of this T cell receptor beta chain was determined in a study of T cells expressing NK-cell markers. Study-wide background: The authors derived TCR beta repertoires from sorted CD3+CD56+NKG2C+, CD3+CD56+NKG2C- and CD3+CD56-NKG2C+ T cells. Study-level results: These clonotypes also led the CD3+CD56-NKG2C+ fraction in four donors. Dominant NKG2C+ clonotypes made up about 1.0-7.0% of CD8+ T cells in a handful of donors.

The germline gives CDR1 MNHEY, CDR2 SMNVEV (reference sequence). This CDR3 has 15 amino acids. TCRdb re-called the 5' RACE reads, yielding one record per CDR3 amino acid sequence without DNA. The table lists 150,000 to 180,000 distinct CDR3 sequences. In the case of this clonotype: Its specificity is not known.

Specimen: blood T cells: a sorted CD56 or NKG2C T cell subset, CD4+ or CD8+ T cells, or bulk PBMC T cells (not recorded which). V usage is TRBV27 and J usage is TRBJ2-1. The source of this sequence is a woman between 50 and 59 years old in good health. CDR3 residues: CASRPTLSSYNEQFF.